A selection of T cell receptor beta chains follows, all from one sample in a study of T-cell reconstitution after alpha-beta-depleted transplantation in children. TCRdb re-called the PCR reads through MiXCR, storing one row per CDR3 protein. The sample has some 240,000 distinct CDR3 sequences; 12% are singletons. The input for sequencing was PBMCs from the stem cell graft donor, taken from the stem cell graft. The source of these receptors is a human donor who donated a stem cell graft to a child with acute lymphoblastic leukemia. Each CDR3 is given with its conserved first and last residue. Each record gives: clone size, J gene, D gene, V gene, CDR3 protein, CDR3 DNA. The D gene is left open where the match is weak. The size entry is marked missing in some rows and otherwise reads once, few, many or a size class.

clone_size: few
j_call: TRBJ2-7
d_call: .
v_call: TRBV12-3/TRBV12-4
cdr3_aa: CASSLDGTNPYEQYF
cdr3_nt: TGTGCCAGCAGTTTAGACGGGACGAACCCCTACGAGCAGTACTTC

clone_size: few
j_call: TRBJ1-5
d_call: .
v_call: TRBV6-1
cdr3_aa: CASSTTEALNQPQHF
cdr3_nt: TGTGCCAGCAGCACAACTGAAGCCCTCAATCAGCCCCAGCATTTT

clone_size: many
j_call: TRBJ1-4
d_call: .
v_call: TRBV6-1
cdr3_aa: CASSEGPTNEKLFF
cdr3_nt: TGTGCCAGCAGTGAGGGGCCTACTAATGAAAAACTGTTTTTT

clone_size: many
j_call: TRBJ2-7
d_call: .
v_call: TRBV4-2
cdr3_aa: CASSQDLGSAYEQYF
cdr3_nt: TGTGCCAGCAGCCAAGATTTGGGTTCCGCCTACGAGCAGTACTTC

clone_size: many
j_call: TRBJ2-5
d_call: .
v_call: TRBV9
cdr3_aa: CASSPVGVPFQETQYF
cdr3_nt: TGTGCCAGCAGCCCAGTGGGAGTCCCGTTTCAAGAGACCCAGTACTTC

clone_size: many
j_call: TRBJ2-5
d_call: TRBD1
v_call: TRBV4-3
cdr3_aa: CASSQGTGRQETQYF
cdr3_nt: TGCGCCAGCAGCCAAGGGACAGGACGCCAAGAGACCCAGTACTTC

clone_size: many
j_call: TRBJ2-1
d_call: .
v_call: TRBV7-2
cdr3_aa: CASSQEYSSYNEQFF
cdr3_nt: TGTGCCAGCAGCCAAGAGTACAGCTCCTACAATGAGCAGTTCTTC

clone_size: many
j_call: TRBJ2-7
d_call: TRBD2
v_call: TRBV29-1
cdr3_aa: CSVLFSGGYEQYF
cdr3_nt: TGCAGCGTCCTATTTTCGGGGGGCTACGAGCAGTACTTC

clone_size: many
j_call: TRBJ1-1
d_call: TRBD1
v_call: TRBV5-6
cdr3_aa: CASRTGGTGEAFF
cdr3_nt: TGTGCCAGCAGGACAGGGGGCACAGGTGAAGCTTTCTTT

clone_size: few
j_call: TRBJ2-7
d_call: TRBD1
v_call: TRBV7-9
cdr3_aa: CASIGGQTYEQYF
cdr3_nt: TGTGCCAGCATAGGGGGACAGACCTACGAGCAGTACTTC

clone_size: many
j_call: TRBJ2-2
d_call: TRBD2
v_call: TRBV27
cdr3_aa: CATNPGGGYRELFF
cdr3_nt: TGTGCCACCAATCCAGGCGGGGGGTACCGGGAGCTGTTTTTT

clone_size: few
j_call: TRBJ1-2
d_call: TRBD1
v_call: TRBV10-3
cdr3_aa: CAISKGQEYGYTF
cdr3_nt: TGTGCCATCAGCAAGGGACAGGAGTATGGCTACACCTTC

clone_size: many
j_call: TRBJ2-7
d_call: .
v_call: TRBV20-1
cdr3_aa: CSAFRPPPGQAYEQYF
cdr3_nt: TGCAGTGCTTTTCGACCGCCACCTGGGCAGGCCTACGAGCAGTACTTC

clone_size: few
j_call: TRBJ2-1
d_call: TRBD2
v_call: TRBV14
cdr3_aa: CASRISGRAGNEQFF
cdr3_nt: TGTGCCAGCAGAATTAGCGGGAGGGCTGGAAATGAGCAGTTCTTC

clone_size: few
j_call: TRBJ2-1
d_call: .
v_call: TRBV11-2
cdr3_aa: CASSLEGSLGWFF
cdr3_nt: TGTGCCAGCAGCTTAGAAGGGTCTTTGGGGTGGTTCTTC

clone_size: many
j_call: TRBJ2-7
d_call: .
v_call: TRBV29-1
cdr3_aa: CSVEEGTYEQYF
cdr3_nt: TGCAGCGTTGAAGAGGGAACCTACGAGCAGTACTTC

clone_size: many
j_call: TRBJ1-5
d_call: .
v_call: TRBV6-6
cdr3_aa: CASSDGGQPQHF
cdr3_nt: TGTGCCAGCAGCGACGGGGGTCAGCCCCAGCATTTT

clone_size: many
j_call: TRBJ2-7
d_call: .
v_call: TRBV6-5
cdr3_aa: CASSYQSGYEQYF
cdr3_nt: TGTGCCAGCAGTTACCAGTCCGGTTACGAGCAGTACTTC

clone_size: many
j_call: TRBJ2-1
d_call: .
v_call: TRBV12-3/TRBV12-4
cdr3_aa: CASSRSGTSYNEQFF
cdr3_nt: TGTGCCAGCAGCCGTAGCGGAACTTCCTACAATGAGCAGTTCTTC

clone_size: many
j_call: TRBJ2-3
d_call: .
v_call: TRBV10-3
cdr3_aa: CAISESWGAHTQYF
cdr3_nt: TGTGCCATCAGTGAGTCCTGGGGAGCCCATACGCAGTATTTT

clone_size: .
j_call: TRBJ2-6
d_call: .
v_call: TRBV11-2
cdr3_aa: CASRRGGIGSGANVLTF
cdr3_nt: TGTGCCAGCAGGCGCGGGGGCATTGGCTCTGGGGCCAACGTCCTGACTTTC

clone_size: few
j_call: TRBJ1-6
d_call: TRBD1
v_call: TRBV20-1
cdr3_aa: CSAKGAHAYNSPLHF
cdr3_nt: TGCAGTGCCAAGGGGGCGCACGCCTATAATTCACCCCTCCACTTT

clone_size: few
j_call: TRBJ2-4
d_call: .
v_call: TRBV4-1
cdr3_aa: CASSQDRGGIQYF
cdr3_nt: TGCGCCAGCAGCCAAGATAGAGGCGGTATTCAGTACTTC

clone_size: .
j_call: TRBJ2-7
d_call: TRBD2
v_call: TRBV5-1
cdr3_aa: CASSLQGLAGDEQYF
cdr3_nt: TGCGCCAGCAGCTTGCAGGGACTAGCGGGTGACGAGCAGTACTTC

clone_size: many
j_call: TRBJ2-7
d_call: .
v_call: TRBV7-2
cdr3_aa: CASSWVSYEQYF
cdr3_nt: TGTGCCAGCAGCTGGGTCTCCTACGAGCAGTACTTC